This is a list of T cell receptor beta chains from one sample in a study of identical twins. MiXCR was run by TCRdb on the 5' RACE reads, yielding one entry per CDR3 protein. The table shows hundreds of thousands of distinct CDR3 sequences, with about 7% occurring only once. The same specimen was also included in a second study, on yellow fever vaccine responses in identical twins.

Source material: memory (CD45RO+) T cells sorted from blood. The receptors derive from a woman between 18 and 29 years old in good health. Both conserved end residues are part of each CDR3. D genes are given only for firm matches. The size entry is marked missing in some rows and otherwise reads once, few, many or a size class.

clone_size: NA; d_call: NA; j_call: TRBJ1-2; cdr3_length: 13; v_call: TRBV6-1; cdr3_nt: TGTGCCAGCACCCAGGTGGGGGCCTATGGCTACACCTTC; cdr3_aa: CASTQVGAYGYTF
clone_size: many; d_call: TRBD1; j_call: TRBJ2-5; cdr3_length: 15; v_call: TRBV10-2; cdr3_nt: TGCGCCAGCAGTGGCGACAGGGGAGTGCAAGAGACCCAGTACTTC; cdr3_aa: CASSGDRGVQETQYF
clone_size: many; d_call: TRBD1; j_call: TRBJ2-1; cdr3_length: 15; v_call: TRBV4-1; cdr3_nt: TGCGCCAGCAGCCAAGCGGGACAGGGCTACAATGAGCAGTTCTTC; cdr3_aa: CASSQAGQGYNEQFF
clone_size: few; d_call: TRBD2; j_call: TRBJ2-7; cdr3_length: 16; v_call: TRBV7-2; cdr3_nt: TGTGCCAGCAGCCGAACCCCCGAGACTAGCGCTAACGAGCAGTACTTC; cdr3_aa: CASSRTPETSANEQYF
clone_size: many; d_call: TRBD2; j_call: TRBJ2-1; cdr3_length: 15; v_call: TRBV12-3/TRBV12-4; cdr3_nt: TGTGCCAGCAGCCTGACTAGCGGGAAGGTGGATGAGCAGTTCTTC; cdr3_aa: CASSLTSGKVDEQFF
clone_size: few; d_call: TRBD2; j_call: TRBJ2-2; cdr3_length: 14; v_call: TRBV9; cdr3_nt: TGTGCCAGCAGCGTAGGACTAGCGGTTGGGGAGCTGTTTTTT; cdr3_aa: CASSVGLAVGELFF
clone_size: many; d_call: NA; j_call: TRBJ1-1; cdr3_length: 13; v_call: TRBV20-1; cdr3_nt: TGCAGTGCTAGGAACATAGGGTACACTGAAGCTTTCTTT; cdr3_aa: CSARNIGYTEAFF
clone_size: few; d_call: TRBD1; j_call: TRBJ1-1; cdr3_length: 13; v_call: TRBV6-4; cdr3_nt: TGTGCCAGCAGTGACGGGGACAGGCATGAAGCTTTCTTT; cdr3_aa: CASSDGDRHEAFF
clone_size: few; d_call: NA; j_call: TRBJ2-1; cdr3_length: 12; v_call: TRBV11-2; cdr3_nt: TGTGCCAGCAGCTTAGAGCCCAATGAGCAGTTCTTC; cdr3_aa: CASSLEPNEQFF
clone_size: many; d_call: TRBD2; j_call: TRBJ2-2; cdr3_length: 15; v_call: TRBV7-7; cdr3_nt: TGTGCCAGCAGCTTTGGACTAGCGAACACCGGGGAGCTGTTTTTT; cdr3_aa: CASSFGLANTGELFF